The sequence of this T cell receptor beta chain was determined in a study of T-cell memory formation after mild COVID-19. CDR1 and CDR2 (germline): SGHAT, FQNNGV. The CDR3 totals 16 residues. The V end lost 5 bases, the J end lost 0 bases, and 15 bases lay between the germline ends. TCRdb reanalysed the 5' RACE reads using MiXCR and keeps one entry per CDR3 protein. The table has about 270,000 distinct CDR3 sequences, roughly 15% seen once. This clonotype occurred many times. The chain carries TRBV11-2 and TRBJ2-3; D may match TRBD1 or TRBD2 (5 bases each). The sequenced material came from PBMCs or a T cell subset sorted from them (not recorded which). The receptor was derived from an adult woman who had mild COVID-19 (a few samples of this study predate the infection). Cell type and time point are not known. CDR3 sequence (DNA): TGTGCCAGCAGCCCGAGGGGCCGCGGAAGCACAGATACGCAGTATTTT. This gives the protein CASSPRGRGSTDTQYF.